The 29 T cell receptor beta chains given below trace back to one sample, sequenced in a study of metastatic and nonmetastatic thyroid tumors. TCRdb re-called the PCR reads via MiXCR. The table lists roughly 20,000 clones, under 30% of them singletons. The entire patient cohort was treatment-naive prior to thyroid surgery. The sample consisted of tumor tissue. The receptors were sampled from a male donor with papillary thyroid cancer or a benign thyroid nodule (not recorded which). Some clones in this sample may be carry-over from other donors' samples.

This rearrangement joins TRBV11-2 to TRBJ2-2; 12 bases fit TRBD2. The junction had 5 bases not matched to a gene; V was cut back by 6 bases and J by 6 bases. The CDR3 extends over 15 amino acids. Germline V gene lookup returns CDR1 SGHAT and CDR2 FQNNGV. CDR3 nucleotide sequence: TGTGCCAGCAGTTGGACTAGCGGGGAGGCCGGGGAGCTGTTTTTT. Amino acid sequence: CASSWTSGEAGELFF.

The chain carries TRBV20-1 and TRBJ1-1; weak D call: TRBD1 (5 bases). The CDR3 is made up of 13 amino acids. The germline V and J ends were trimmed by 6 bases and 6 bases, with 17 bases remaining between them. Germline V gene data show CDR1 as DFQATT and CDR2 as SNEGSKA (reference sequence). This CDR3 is CSACRDGGSEAFF. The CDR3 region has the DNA TGCAGTGCGTGCCGGGACGGAGGGTCTGAAGCTTTCTTT.

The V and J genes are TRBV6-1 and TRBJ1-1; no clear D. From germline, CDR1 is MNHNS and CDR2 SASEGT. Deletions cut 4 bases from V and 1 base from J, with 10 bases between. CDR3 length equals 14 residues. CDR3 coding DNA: TGTGCCAGCAGTGTGTCCACTGAGAACACTGAAGCTTTCTTT. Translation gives CASSVSTENTEAFF.

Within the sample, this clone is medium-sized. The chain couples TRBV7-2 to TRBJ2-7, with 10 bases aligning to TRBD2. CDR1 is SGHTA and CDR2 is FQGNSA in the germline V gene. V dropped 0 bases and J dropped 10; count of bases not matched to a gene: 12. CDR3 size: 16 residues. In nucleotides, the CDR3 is TGTGCCAGCAGCTTAGCCCTAGAGGGGACTAGCGCCACTCAGTACTTC. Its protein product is CASSLALEGTSATQYF.

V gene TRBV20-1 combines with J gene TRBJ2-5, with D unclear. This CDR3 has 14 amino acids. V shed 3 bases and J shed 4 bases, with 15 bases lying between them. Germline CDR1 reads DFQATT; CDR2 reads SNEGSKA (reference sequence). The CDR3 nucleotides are TGCAGTGCTAGCCCGGCAGACCTGGGAGAGACCCAGTACTTC. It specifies CSASPADLGETQYF.

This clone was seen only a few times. CDR3 in amino acids: CASSFGGQFF. CDR3 sequence (DNA): TGTGCCAGCAGCTTCGGGGGGCAGTTCTTC. The chain links TRBV7-2 to TRBJ2-1; TRBD2 might be the D (6 bases). The germline CDR1 and CDR2 sequences are SGHTA and FQGNSA. Trimming cost V 3 bases and J 12 bases, with 6 bases left between them. This CDR3 spans 10 amino acids.

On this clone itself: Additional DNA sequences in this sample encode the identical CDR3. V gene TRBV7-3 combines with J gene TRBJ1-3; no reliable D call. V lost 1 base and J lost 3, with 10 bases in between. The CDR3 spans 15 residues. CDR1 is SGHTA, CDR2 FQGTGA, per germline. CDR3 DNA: TGTGCCAGCAGCTTAAGTGGAGGGTTTGGAAACACCATATATTTT. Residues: CASSLSGGFGNTIYF.

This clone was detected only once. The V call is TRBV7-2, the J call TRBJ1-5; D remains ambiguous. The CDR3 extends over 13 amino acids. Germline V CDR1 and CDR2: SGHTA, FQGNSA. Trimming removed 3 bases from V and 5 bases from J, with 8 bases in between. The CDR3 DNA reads TGTGCCAGCAGCTTCTTCGTGGATCAGCCCCAGCATTTT. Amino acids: CASSFFVDQPQHF.

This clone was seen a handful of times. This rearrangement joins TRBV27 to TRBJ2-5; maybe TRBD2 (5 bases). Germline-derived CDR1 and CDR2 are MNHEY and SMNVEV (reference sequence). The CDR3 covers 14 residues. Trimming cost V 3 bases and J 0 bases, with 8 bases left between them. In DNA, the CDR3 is TGTGCCAGCAGTTTCGGGATGTACCAAGAGACCCAGTACTTC. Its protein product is CASSFGMYQETQYF.

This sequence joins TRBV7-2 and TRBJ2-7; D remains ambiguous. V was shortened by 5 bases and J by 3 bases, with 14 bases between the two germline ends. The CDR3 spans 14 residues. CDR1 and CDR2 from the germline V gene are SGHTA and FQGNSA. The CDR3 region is CASSTQTDYYEQYF. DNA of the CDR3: TGTGCCAGCAGCACACAGACCGATTACTACGAGCAGTACTTC.

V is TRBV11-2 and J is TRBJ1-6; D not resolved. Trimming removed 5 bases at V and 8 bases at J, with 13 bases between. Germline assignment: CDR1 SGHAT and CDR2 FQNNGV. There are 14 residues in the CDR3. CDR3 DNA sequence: TGTGCCAGCAGCGTAGCGCGGTGGGATTCACCCCTCCACTTT. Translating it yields CASSVARWDSPLHF.

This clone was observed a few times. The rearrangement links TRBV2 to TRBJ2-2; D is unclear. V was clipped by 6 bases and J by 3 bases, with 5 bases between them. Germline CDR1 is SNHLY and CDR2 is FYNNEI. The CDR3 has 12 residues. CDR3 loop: CASRDDTGELFF. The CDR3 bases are TGTGCCAGCAGGGACGACACCGGGGAGCTGTTTTTT.

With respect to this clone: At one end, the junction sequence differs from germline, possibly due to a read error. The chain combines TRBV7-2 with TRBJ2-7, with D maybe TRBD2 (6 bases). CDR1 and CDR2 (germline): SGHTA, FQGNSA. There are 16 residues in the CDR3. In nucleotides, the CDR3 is TGTGCCATCAGCTTAGTGCCCCCACACGTGGGAGGCGAGCAGTACTTC. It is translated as CAISLVPPHVGGEQYF.

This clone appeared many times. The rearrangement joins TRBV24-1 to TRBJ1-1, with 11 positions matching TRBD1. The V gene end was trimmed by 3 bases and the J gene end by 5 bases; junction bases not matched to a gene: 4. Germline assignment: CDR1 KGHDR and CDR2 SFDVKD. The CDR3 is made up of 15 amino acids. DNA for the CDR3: TGTGCCACCAGTGATAGCGGACAGGGGGCGACTGAAGCTTTCTTT. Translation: CATSDSGQGATEAFF.

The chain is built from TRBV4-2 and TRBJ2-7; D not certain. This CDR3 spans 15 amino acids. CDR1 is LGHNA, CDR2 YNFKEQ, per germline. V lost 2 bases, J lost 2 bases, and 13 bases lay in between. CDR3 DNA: TGTGCCAGCAGCCAACTATTGGGCCACACCTACGAGCAGTACTTC. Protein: CASSQLLGHTYEQYF.

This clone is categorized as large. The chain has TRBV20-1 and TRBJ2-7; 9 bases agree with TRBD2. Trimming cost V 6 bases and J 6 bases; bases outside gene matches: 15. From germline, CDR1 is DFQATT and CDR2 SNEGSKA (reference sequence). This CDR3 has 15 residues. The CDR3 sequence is CSAQVSGSEIGEQYF. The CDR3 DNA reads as TGCAGTGCACAAGTTAGCGGGAGCGAAATAGGCGAGCAGTACTTC.

The CDR3 region has the DNA TGTGCCAGCAGCTTATGGAGGGTAGAGGAGCAGTACTTC. Translating gives CASSLWRVEEQYF. The chain carries TRBV11-2 and TRBJ2-7, with a possible D match to TRBD2 (6 bases). The germline gives CDR1 SGHAT, CDR2 FQNNGV. The CDR3 runs 13 residues. V was cut by 2 bases and J by 7 bases, with 12 bases left in between.

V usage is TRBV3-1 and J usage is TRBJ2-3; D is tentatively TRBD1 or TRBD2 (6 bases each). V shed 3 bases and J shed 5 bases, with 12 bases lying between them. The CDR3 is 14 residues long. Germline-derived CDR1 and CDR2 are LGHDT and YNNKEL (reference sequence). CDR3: CASSQEGGLDTQYF. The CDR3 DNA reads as TGTGCCAGCAGCCAGGAGGGGGGCCTAGATACGCAGTATTTT.

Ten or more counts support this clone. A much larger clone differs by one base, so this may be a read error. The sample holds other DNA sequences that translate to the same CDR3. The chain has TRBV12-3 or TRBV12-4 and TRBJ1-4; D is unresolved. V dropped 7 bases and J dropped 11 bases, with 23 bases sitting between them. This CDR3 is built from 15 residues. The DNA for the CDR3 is TGTGCCAGCACCCATGGTACAGTTTCTTTTGGGAAACTGTTTTTT. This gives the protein CASTHGTVSFGKLFF.

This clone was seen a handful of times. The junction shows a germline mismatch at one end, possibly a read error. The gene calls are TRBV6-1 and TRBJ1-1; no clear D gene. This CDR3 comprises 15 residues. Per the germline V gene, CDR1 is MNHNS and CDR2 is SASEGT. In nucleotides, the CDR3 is TGTGCCAGCAGCCTTTCTGCGGATATGAACACTGAATCTTTCTTT. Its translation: CASSLSADMNTESFF.

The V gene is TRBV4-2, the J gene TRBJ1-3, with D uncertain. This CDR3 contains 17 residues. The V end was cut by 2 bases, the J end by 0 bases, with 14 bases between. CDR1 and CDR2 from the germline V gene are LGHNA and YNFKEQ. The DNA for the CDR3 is TGTGCCAGCAGCCAATGGACCCGGATCGGCTCTGGAAACACCATATATTTT. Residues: CASSQWTRIGSGNTIYF.

As DNA, the CDR3 is TGTGCCAGCAGCTTGAGCAGGGCTGATTCACCCCTCCACTTT. Protein sequence: CASSLSRADSPLHF. The chain has TRBV7-3 and TRBJ1-6; maybe TRBD1 (5 bases). The V gene lost 3 bases and the J gene lost 8 bases, with 11 bases spanning the gap. In germline, CDR1 is SGHTA, CDR2 FQGTGA. The CDR3 length is 14 residues. The whole variable domain, filled in from reference TRBV7-3 and TRBJ1-6, reads GAGVSQTPSNKVTEKGKYVELRCDPISGHTALYWYRQSLGQGPEFLIYFQGTGAADDSGLPNDRFFAVRPEGSVSTLKIQRTERGDSAVYLCASSLSRADSPLHFGNGTRLTVT.

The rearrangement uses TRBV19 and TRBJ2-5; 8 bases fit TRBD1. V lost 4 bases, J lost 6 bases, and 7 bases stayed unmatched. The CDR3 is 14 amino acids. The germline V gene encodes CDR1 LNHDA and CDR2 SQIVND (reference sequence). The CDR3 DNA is TGTGCCAGTAGTACCCGGACAGGGCGACAGACCCAGTACTTC. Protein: CASSTRTGRQTQYF.

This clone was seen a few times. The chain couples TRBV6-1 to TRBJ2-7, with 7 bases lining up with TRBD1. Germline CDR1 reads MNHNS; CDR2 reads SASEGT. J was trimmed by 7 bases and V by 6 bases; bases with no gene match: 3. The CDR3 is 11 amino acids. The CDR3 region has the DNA TGTGCCAGCAGAACAGGGGTGGAGCAGTACTTC. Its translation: CASRTGVEQYF.

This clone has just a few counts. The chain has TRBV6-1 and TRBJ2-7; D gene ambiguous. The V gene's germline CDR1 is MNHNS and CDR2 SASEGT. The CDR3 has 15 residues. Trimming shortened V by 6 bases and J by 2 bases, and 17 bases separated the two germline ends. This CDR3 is CASRYQAKGTYEQYF. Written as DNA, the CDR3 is TGTGCCAGCAGATATCAGGCGAAGGGAACCTACGAGCAGTACTTC.

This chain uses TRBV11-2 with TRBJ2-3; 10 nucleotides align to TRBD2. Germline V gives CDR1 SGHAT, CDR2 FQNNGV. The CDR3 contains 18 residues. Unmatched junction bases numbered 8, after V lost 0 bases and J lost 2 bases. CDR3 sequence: CASSLERTSGINTDTQYF. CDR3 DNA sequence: TGTGCCAGCAGCTTAGAAAGGACTAGCGGTATCAACACAGATACGCAGTATTTT.

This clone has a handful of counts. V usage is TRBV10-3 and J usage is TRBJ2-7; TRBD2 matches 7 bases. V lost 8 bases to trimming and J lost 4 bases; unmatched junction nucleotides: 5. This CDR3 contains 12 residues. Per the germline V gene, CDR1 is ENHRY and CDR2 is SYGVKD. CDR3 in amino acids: CAIGGSEYEQYF. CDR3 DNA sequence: TGTGCCATCGGCGGGAGTGAGTACGAGCAGTACTTC.

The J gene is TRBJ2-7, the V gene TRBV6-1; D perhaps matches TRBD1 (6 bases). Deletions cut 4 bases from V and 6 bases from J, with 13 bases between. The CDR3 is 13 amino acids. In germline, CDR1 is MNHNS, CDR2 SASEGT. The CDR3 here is CASSATGPGEQYF. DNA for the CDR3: TGTGCCAGCAGTGCGACAGGACCGGGCGAGCAGTACTTC.

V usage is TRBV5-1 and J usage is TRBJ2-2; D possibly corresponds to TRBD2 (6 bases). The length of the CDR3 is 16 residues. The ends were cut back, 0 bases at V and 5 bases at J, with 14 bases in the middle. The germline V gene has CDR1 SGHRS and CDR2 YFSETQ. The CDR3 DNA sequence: TGCGCCAGCAGCTTGGAACTGACTAGATCAACCGGGGAGCTGTTTTTT. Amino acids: CASSLELTRSTGELFF. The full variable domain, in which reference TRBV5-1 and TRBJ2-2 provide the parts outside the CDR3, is KAGVTQTPRYLIKTRGQQVTLSCSPISGHRSVSWYQQTPGQGLQFLFEYFSETQRNKGNFPGRFSGRQFSNSRSEMNVSTLELGDSALYLCASSLELTRSTGELFFGEGSRLTVL.